The 4 T cell receptor beta chains in this list originate from one sample, sequenced in a study of T cell responses to AZD1222 COVID-19 vaccine. The protocol was immunoSEQ multiplex PCR, while the TCRdb copy is restricted to in-frame clones and leaves out a portion. The data show 150,000 to 160,000 clones, approximately 87% seen once. The specimen was peripheral blood, collected on day 0 of MenACWY control vaccination. Source of these receptors: an adult in good health.

The chain has TRBV18 and TRBJ1-4; D uncertain. CDR3 length equals 14 residues. The V end was cut by 3 bases, the J end by 8 bases, with 13 bases between. Germline V gene data show CDR1 as KGHSH and CDR2 as LQKENI. CDR3 nucleotide sequence: TGTGCCAGCTCACCTAGACCAGCAGAGGAAAAACTGTTTTTT. Its translation: CASSPRPAEEKLFF.

This clone came up once. This chain connects TRBV12-1 to TRBJ1-5. TRBV12-1 is given as a pseudogene. This CDR3 has 16 residues. Here the CDR3 reads CASYGAPYNSNQPQHF. DNA of the CDR3: TGTGCGTCGTACGGAGCCCCATATAATAGCAATCAGCCCCAGCATTTT.

The chain joins TRBV6-2 or TRBV6-3 to TRBJ2-6; TRBD2 aligns across 11 bases. Trimming took 6 bases from V and 0 from J; bases not matched to a gene: 4. CDR1 and CDR2 from the germline V gene are MNHEY and SVGEGT. The length of the CDR3 is 17 residues. This CDR3 reads CASSISGRASGANVLTF. CDR3 nucleotides: TGTGCCAGCAGCATTAGCGGGAGGGCCTCTGGGGCCAACGTCCTGACTTTC.

This sequence joins TRBV3-1 (or the pseudogene TRBV3-2) and TRBJ1-2; tentative D call: TRBD1 (5 bases). The ends were cut back, 0 bases at V and 7 bases at J, with 18 bases in the middle. Germline-derived CDR1 and CDR2 are LGHDT and YNNKEL (reference sequence). This CDR3 is built from 16 residues. The CDR3 spells CASSQDLAGSGFGYTF. As DNA, the CDR3 is TGTGCCAGCAGCCAAGATCTGGCAGGGTCGGGTTTTGGCTACACCTTC.